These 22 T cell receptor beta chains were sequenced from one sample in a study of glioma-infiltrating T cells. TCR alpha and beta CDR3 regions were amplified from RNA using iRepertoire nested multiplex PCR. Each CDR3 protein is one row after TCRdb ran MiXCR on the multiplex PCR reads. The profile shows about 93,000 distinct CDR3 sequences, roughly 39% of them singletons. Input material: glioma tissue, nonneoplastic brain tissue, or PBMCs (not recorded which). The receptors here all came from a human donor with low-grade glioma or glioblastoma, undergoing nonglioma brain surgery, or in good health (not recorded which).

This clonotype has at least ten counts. Here the CDR3 DNA reads TGTGCCAGCAGTGAAGAGGAGCTAAAATGGGGTTCACCCCTCCACTTT. It specifies CASSEEELKWGSPLHF. This chain joins TRBV2 and TRBJ1-6; D is undetermined. In germline, CDR1 is SNHLY, CDR2 FYNNEI. V lost 1 base to trimming and J lost 9 bases, with 16 bases between them. The CDR3 runs 16 residues.

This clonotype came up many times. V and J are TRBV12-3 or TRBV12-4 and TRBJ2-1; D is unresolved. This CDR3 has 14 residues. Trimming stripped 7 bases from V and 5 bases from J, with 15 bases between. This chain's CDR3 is CASTGQSLNNEQFF. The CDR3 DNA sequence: TGTGCCAGCACTGGCCAATCTCTTAACAATGAGCAGTTCTTC.

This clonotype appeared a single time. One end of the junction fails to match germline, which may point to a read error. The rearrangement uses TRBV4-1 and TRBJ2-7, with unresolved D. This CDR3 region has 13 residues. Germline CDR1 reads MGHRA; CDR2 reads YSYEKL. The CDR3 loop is CASSQDRVYERYF. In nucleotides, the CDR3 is TGCGCCAGCAGCCAAGATAGAGTCTACGAGCGGTACTTC.

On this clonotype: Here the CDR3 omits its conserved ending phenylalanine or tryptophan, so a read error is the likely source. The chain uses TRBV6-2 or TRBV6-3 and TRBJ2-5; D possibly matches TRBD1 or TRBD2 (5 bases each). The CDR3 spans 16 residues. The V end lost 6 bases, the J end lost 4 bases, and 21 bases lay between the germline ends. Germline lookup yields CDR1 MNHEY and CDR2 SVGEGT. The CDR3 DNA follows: TGTGCCAGCAGCAGGAATCCGGGGCCCTACCCAGAGACCCAGTACTTA. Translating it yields CASSRNPGPYPETQYL.

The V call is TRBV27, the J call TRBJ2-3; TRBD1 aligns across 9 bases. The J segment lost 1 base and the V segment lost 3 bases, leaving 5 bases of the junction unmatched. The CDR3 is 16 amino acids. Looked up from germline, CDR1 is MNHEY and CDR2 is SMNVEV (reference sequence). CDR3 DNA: TGTGCCAGCAGTTTCGGGACAGGGAAGGGCACAGATACGCAGTATTTT. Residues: CASSFGTGKGTDTQYF.

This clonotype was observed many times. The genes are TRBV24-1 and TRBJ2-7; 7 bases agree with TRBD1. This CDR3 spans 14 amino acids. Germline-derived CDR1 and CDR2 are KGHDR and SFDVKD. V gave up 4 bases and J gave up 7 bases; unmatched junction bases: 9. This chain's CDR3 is CATSDRTGLGEQYF. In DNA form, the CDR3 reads TGTGCCACCAGTGACCGGACAGGCTTGGGGGAGCAGTACTTC.

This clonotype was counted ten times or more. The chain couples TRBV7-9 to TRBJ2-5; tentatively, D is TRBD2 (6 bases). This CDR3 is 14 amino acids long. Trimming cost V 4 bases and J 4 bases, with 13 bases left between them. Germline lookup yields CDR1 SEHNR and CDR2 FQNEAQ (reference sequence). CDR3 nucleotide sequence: TGTGCCAGCAGCTCGGGGCTAGCGAGAGAGACCCAGTACTTC. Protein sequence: CASSSGLARETQYF.

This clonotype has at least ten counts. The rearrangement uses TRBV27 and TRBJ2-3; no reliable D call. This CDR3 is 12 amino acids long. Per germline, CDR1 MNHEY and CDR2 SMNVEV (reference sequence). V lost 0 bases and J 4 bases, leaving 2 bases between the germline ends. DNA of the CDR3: TGTGCCAGCAGTTTATCACCAGATACGCAGTATTTT. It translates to CASSLSPDTQYF.

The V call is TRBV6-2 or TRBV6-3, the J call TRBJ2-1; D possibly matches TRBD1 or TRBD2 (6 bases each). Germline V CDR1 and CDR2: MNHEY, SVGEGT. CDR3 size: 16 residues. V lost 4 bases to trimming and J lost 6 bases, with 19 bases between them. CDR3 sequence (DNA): TGTGCCAGCAGTTTCGCTAGGGGGGCCTCAGGCAATGAGCAGTTCTTC. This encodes CASSFARGASGNEQFF.

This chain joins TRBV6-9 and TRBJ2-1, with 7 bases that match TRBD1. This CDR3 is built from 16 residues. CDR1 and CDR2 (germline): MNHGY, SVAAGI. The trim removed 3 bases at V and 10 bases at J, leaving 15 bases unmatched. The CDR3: CASSYRGTTNSYEQFF. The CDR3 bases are TGTGCCAGCAGTTACAGGGGGACAACCAATTCCTACGAGCAGTTCTTC.

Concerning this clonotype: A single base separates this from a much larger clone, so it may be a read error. Here the CDR3 reads CAGSTTSGSNTGELFF. The CDR3 coding sequence is TGTGCCGGCAGCACTACTAGCGGGTCGAACACCGGGGAGCTGTTTTTT. The chain couples TRBV5-5 to TRBJ2-2, with 9 bases matching TRBD2. This CDR3 has 16 amino acids. CDR1 is SGHKS and CDR2 is YYEKEE in the germline V gene (reference sequence).

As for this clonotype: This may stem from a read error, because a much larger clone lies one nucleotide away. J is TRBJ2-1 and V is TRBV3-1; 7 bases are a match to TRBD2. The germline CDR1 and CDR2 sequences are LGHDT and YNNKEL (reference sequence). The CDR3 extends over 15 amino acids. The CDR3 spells CASSKFAGDVNDQFF. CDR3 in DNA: TGTGCCAGCAGCAAGTTCGCGGGGGACGTAAATGATCAGTTCTTC.

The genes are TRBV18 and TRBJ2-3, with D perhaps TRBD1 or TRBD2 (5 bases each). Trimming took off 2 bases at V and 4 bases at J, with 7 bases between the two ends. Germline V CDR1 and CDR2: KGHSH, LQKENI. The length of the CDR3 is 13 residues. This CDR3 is CASSPGGADTQYF. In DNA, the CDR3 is TGTGCCAGCTCACCAGGGGGTGCAGATACGCAGTATTTT.

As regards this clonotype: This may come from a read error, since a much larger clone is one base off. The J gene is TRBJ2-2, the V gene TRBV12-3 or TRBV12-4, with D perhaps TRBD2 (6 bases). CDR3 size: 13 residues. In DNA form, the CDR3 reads TGTGCCAGCAGGTCCTCGGGCACCGGGGAGGTGTTTTTT. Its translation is CASRSSGTGEVFF.

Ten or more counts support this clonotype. The CDR3 DNA sequence: TGTGCCAGCAGCGACGGTTGGAACACTGAAGCTTTCTTT. It codes for CASSDGWNTEAFF. The chain recombines TRBV5-4 with TRBJ1-1, with D unclear. Looked up from germline, CDR1 is SGHNT and CDR2 is YYREEE (reference sequence). V gave up 4 bases and J gave up 1 base, with 8 bases separating them. This CDR3 contains 13 residues.

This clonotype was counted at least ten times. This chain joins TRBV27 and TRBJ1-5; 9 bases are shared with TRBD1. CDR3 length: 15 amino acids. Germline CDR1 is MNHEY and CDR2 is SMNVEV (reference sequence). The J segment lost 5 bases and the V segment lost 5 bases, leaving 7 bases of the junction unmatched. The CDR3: CASSQGQGRHQPQHF. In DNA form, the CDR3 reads TGTGCCAGCAGTCAAGGACAGGGGCGGCATCAGCCCCAGCATTTT.

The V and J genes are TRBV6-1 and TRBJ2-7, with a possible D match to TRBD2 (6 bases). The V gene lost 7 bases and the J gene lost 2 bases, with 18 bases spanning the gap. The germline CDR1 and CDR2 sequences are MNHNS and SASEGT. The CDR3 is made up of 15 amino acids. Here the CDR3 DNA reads TGTGCCAGCACCCGATCCGCGGGGTACGCCTACGAGCAGTACTTC. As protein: CASTRSAGYAYEQYF.

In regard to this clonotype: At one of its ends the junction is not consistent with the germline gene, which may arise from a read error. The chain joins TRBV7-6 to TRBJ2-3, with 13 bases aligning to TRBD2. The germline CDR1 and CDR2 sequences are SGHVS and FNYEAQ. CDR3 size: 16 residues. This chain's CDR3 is CASTETSGGPGDTRYF. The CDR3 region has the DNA TGTGCCAGCACCGAGACTAGCGGGGGGCCGGGAGATACGCGGTATTTT.

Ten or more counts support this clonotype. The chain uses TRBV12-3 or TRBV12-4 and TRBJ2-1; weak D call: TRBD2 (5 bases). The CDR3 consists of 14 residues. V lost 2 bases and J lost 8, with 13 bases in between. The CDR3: CASSLFGSSDEQFF. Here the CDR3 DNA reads TGTGCCAGCAGTTTATTTGGGAGTAGTGATGAGCAGTTCTTC.

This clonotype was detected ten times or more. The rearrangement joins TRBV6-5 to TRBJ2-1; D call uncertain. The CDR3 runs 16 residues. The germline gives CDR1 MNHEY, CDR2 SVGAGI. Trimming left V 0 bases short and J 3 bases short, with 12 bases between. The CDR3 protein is CASSYSGPRVYNEQFF. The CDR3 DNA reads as TGTGCCAGCAGTTACTCCGGACCCCGGGTCTACAATGAGCAGTTCTTC.

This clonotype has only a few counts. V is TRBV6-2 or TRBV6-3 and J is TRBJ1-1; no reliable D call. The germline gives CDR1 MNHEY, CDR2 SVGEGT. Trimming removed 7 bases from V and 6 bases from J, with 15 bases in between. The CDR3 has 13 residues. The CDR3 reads CASIWQVRSEAFF. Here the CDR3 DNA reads TGTGCCAGCATATGGCAGGTGAGGTCTGAAGCTTTCTTT.

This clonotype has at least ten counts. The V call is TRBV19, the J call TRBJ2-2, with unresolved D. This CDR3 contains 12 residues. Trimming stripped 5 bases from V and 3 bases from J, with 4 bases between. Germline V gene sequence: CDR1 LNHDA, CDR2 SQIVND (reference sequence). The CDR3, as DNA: TGTGCCAGTAGTCTCCACACCGGGGAGCTGTTTTTT. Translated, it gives CASSLHTGELFF.